This T cell receptor beta chain is drawn from a study of identical twins. Carrying unique molecular identifiers, the cDNA also gained a universal primer site through template switching. TCRdb called the 5' RACE reads again in MiXCR, with one record for every CDR3 protein. This sample has 300,000 to 400,000 distinct CDR3 sequences, with about 10% found just once. V was pared by 3 bases and J by 5 bases, with 8 bases between. The CDR3 is 13 amino acids. A word on this clonotype: Its cognate antigen is unknown.

Study observations and caveats: Recombination models fit unrelated individuals' TCR alpha sharing but underestimated twins'. Low generation probability was overrepresented in out-of-frame alpha sequences shared by twins.

The sequence was obtained from a woman in her forties or fifties in good health. This rearrangement joins TRBV12-3 or TRBV12-4 to TRBJ1-5; D not resolved. The sample consisted of naive T cells sorted from blood. The CDR3 reads CASSFQEDQPQHF. CDR3 in DNA: TGTGCCAGCAGTTTCCAGGAAGATCAGCCCCAGCATTTT.